This T cell receptor beta chain came from a study of blood T cell repertoires in COVID-19. Study as a whole: Acute-phase and convalescent COVID-19 samples originated in the United States, Italy and Spain. PBMCs, B-cell-depleted T cells, or T cells provided the cDNA or gDNA that made up the material.

Per the original methods: Amplifying reference gene primers gave estimates of nucleated cell counts. Clones were sequenced by immunoSEQ multiplex PCR, and TCRdb holds only the in-frame ones, with some missing. Clone size and V and J calls were adopted from that table, with D and trimming inferred from the DNA. In the table there are about 190,000 clones, around 80% of which are singletons. The sample holds one count of this clone. Germline V gene data show CDR1 as LNHDA and CDR2 as SQIVND (reference sequence). CDR3 length equals 16 residues. V shed 3 bases and J shed 3 bases, with 16 bases lying between them.

The chain carries TRBV19 and TRBJ2-3, with D perhaps TRBD1 (5 bases). This receptor was identified in a young man with active or convalescent COVID-19. Sequencing was performed on peripheral blood. The CDR3: CASSMSQGYDTDTQYF. The CDR3 DNA follows: TGTGCCAGTAGTATGTCCCAGGGATATGATACAGATACGCAGTATTTT.